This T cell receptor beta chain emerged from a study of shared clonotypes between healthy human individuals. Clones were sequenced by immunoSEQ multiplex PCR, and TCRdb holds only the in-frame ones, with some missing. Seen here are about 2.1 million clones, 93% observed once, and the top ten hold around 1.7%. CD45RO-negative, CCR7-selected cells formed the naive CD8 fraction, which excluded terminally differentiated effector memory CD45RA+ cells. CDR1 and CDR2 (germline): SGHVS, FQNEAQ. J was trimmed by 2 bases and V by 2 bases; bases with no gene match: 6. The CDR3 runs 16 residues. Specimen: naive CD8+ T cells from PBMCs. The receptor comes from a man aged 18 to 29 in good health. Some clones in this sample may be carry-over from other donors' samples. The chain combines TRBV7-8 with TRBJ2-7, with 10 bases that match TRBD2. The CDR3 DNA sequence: TGTGCCAGCAGCTTAAGTGGTAGCGGGAGGACCTACGAGCAGTACTTC. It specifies CASSLSGSGRTYEQYF. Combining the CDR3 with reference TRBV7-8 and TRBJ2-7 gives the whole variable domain GAGVSQSPRYKVAKRGQDVALRCDPISGHVSLFWYQQALGQGPEFLTYFQNEAQLDKSGLPSDRFFAERPEGSVSTLKIQRTQQEDSAVYLCASSLSGSGRTYEQYFGPGTRLTVT.